This entry lists 19 T cell receptor beta chains sequenced from one sample in a study of cytomegalovirus exposure and HLA in healthy donors. The PCR made use of 60 Vbeta and 13 Jbeta primers. Here immunoSEQ multiplex PCR was the method, and the copy in TCRdb shows in-frame clones only, minus some. The sample yields some 200,000 clones, 78% seen once. The specimen was PBMCs. These receptor sequences come from a female donor in good health and CMV-seronegative.

The rearrangement joins TRBV4-3 to TRBJ2-3, with TRBD2 matching 9 bases. With V trimmed by 1 base and J by 3 bases, 11 bases remained unmatched. Germline CDR1 LGHNA, CDR2 YSLEER. This CDR3 is built from 18 residues. The CDR3 is CASSQGPPLAGKTDTQYF. The CDR3 region has the DNA TGCGCCAGCAGCCAAGGTCCCCCGCTAGCGGGAAAAACAGATACGCAGTATTTT.

The chain employs TRBV6-1 and TRBJ1-6; D may be TRBD1 (6 bases). Trimming stripped 8 bases from V and 7 bases from J, with 18 bases between. This CDR3 comprises 15 residues. Germline values: CDR1 MNHNS, CDR2 SASEGT. Here the CDR3 reads CASGRTTGSNSPLHF. Here the CDR3 DNA reads TGTGCCAGCGGTAGAACGACAGGATCCAATTCACCCCTCCACTTT.

This chain links TRBV6-5 with TRBJ1-1; tentative D call: TRBD1 (6 bases). Germline CDR1 and CDR2: MNHEY and SVGAGI. V was shortened by 1 base and J by 5 bases, with 17 bases between the two germline ends. The CDR3 consists of 16 residues. CDR3 residues: CASSYFRISQGTEAFF. The CDR3 DNA is TGTGCCAGCAGTTACTTCAGGATCTCCCAGGGGACTGAAGCTTTCTTT.

This clone was found once. The CDR3 protein is CASSLGLEQYF. The DNA for the CDR3 is TGTGCCAGCAGTCTGGGGCTTGAGCAGTACTTC. The V and J genes are TRBV2 and TRBJ2-5; D is possibly TRBD1 (5 bases). Trimming shortened V by 5 bases and J by 11 bases, and 12 bases separated the two germline ends. The CDR3 covers 11 residues. The germline gives CDR1 SNHLY, CDR2 FYNNEI.

This clone was found a few times. CDR3 region: CAREGQSTDTQYF. CDR3 in DNA: TGTGCCAGGGAAGGACAGTCCACAGATACGCAGTATTTT. The chain has TRBV2 and TRBJ2-3, with a possible D match to TRBD1 (6 bases). Germline CDR1 and CDR2: SNHLY and FYNNEI. The CDR3 consists of 13 residues. V shed 9 bases and J shed 2 bases, with 12 bases lying between them.

This chain uses TRBV9 with TRBJ2-1; 7 positions agree with TRBD1. The CDR3 is made up of 15 amino acids. The ends lost 0 bases at V and 7 bases at J; junction bases unmatched: 7. Germline CDR1 SGDLS, CDR2 YYNGEE. CDR3 nucleotide sequence: TGTGCCAGCAGCGTAGCTATGACAGGGTTTAATGAGCAGTTCTTC. Encoded protein: CASSVAMTGFNEQFF.

The V and J genes are TRBV6-6 and TRBJ2-3; TRBD1 aligns across 7 bases. CDR1 MNHNY and CDR2 SVGAGI come from the germline V gene (reference sequence). Trimming removed 8 bases from V and 3 bases from J; junction bases left unmatched: 8. The CDR3 has 14 amino acids. CDR3 DNA sequence: TGTGCCAGCTGCGAGACAGGGAGAACAGATACGCAGTATTTT. Translation: CASCETGRTDTQYF.

This clone has only a few counts. The gene calls are TRBV5-1 and TRBJ2-1; 9 positions agree with TRBD2. This CDR3 has 16 residues. Unmatched junction bases numbered 8, after V lost 3 bases and J lost 4 bases. Germline-derived CDR1 and CDR2 are SGHRS and YFSETQ. The CDR3 nucleotides are TGCGCCAGCAGCTCGGGGGGACTAGCTGAGTACAATGAGCAGTTCTTC. It codes for CASSSGGLAEYNEQFF.

V and J are TRBV27 and TRBJ1-4; D is perhaps TRBD1 (6 bases). V shed 5 bases and J shed 7 bases, with 14 bases lying between them. Germline V CDR1 and CDR2: MNHEY, SMNVEV (reference sequence). This CDR3 has 14 amino acids. In DNA, the CDR3 is TGTGCCAGCAGTAGCTCAGGGACAAGTGAAAAACTGTTTTTT. It is translated as CASSSSGTSEKLFF.

This clone was counted a few times. This rearrangement joins TRBV11-2 to TRBJ1-2; D is perhaps TRBD1 (5 bases). V was trimmed by 1 base and J by 7 bases, leaving 16 bases between them. The CDR3 is 15 residues long. Germline V lookup: CDR1 SGHAT, CDR2 FQNNGV. The CDR3 nucleotides are TGTGCCAGCAGCTTAGCTGTGGGCAGGGAGGGTGGCTACACCTTC. It yields the protein CASSLAVGREGGYTF.

The V gene is TRBV30, the J gene TRBJ2-5; TRBD1 aligns across 11 bases. The CDR3 contains 13 residues. In germline, CDR1 is GTSNPN, CDR2 SVGIG (reference sequence). After removal of 3 bases from V and 5 bases from J, the junction contained 2 bases not matched to a gene. For the CDR3, the DNA is TGTGCCTGGAGGGACAGGGGGCAGGAGACCCAGTACTTC. Translating it yields CAWRDRGQETQYF.

The chain employs TRBV4-3 and TRBJ2-3, with a weak D call TRBD2 (5 bases). This CDR3 spans 14 amino acids. Per the germline V gene, CDR1 is LGHNA and CDR2 is YSLEER. The V end was cut by 0 bases, the J end by 3 bases, with 7 bases between. CDR3 sequence reads: CASSQEGRTDTQYF. In DNA, the CDR3 is TGCGCCAGCAGCCAAGAAGGGAGAACAGATACGCAGTATTTT.

DNA of the CDR3: TGCGCCAGCAGCCAAGATCTTAACAGGGGGCTCGCAGATACGCAGTATTTT. Its translation: CASSQDLNRGLADTQYF. This chain uses TRBV4-3 with TRBJ2-3, with 9 bases aligning to TRBD1. With 0 bases clipped from V and 4 bases from J, the junction kept 8 bases outside the gene matches. Germline V gene sequence: CDR1 LGHNA, CDR2 YSLEER. This CDR3 spans 17 amino acids.

J is TRBJ2-7 and V is TRBV7-9, with D tentatively TRBD1 (5 bases). The V and J ends lost 5 bases and 6 bases respectively, with 20 bases between them. There are 15 residues in the CDR3. Looked up from germline, CDR1 is SEHNR and CDR2 is FQNEAQ (reference sequence). The chain's CDR3 is CASSPLPGSVAEQYF. Written as DNA, the CDR3 is TGTGCCAGCAGCCCCCTCCCAGGGTCCGTTGCCGAGCAGTACTTC.

The gene calls are TRBV5-1 and TRBJ2-3; unclear D gene. V lost 4 bases and J 0 bases, leaving 6 bases between the germline ends. CDR3 length: 13 amino acids. Looked up from germline, CDR1 is SGHRS and CDR2 is YFSETQ. CDR3 DNA: TGCGCCAGCAGCGCGTATAGCACAGATACGCAGTATTTT. Protein: CASSAYSTDTQYF.

The chain combines TRBV19 with TRBJ1-5, with 8 bases identical to TRBD1. Per the germline V gene, CDR1 is LNHDA and CDR2 is SQIVND (reference sequence). J lost 7 bases, V lost 4 bases, and 3 bases had no gene match. The CDR3 sequence is 13 residues long. CDR3: CASSTRGRQPQHF. The CDR3 DNA is TGTGCCAGTAGTACCAGGGGGCGGCAGCCCCAGCATTTT.

This chain joins TRBV30 and TRBJ2-5; perhaps TRBD1 as D (6 bases). The DNA matches TRBJ2-7 better at its end, which makes the J call doubtful. The germline V gene has CDR1 GTSNPN and CDR2 SVGIG (reference sequence). CDR3 length: 14 amino acids. CDR3 bases: TGTGCCTGGACTTTCCTCAGGGGTTACTACGAGCAGTACTTC. Its protein is CAWTFLRGYYEQYF.

The V call is TRBV9, the J call TRBJ2-3; 9 nucleotides agree with TRBD2. From germline, CDR1 is SGDLS and CDR2 YYNGEE. Trimming took 0 bases from V and 0 from J; bases not matched to a gene: 2. CDR3 length: 16 amino acids. DNA for the CDR3: TGTGCCAGCAGCGTAGCTAGCGGGGCTAGCACAGATACGCAGTATTTT. This codes for CASSVASGASTDTQYF.

J is TRBJ2-7 and V is TRBV25-1, with TRBD1 matching over 11 bases. The CDR3 is 15 amino acids. V trimming: 0 bases; J trimming: 4 bases; junction bases outside the gene matches: 2. Germline CDR1 and CDR2: MGHDK and SYGVNS. DNA for the CDR3: TGTGCCAGCAGTGAATACGGGACAGGGGGGTACGAGCAGTACTTC. Translating it yields CASSEYGTGGYEQYF.